This T cell receptor (beta chain) originates from a study of blood T cell repertoires in COVID-19. Study information: The origin of the acute and convalescent COVID-19 samples was the United States, Italy and Spain.

Germline V gene lookup returns CDR1 MDHEN and CDR2 SYDVKM. V shed 5 bases, J shed 8 bases, and the junction held 4 bases outside the gene matches. The CDR3 sequence is 12 residues long. A few counts support this clone. As handled by the study authors: Cell counts per sample came from amplifying reference gene primers. The protocol was immunoSEQ multiplex PCR, while the TCRdb copy is restricted to in-frame clones and leaves out a portion. Clonal size and the V and J genes are those of that table, whereas D and trimming came from the DNA. The repertoire consists of approximately 130,000 clones, with roughly 79% occurring once and the leading ten covering around 20%.

The gene calls are TRBV28 and TRBJ2-3, with TRBD2 matching over 7 bases. The TCR originated in a man of 80 years or more with acute or convalescent COVID-19. The sequenced sample was peripheral blood. Here the CDR3 reads CASSQREGTQYF. As DNA, the CDR3 is TGTGCCAGCAGTCAGAGGGAGGGTACGCAGTATTTT.